This entry describes one TCR beta chain. Antigen specificity is unknown. The CDR3 extends over 16 amino acids. With 5 bases clipped from V and 4 bases from J, the junction kept 10 bases outside the gene matches. Germline V lookup: CDR1 KGHSH, CDR2 LQKENI. The table came from immunoSEQ multiplex PCR; TCRdb's copy has only in-frame clones and leaves some out. The sample contains 150,000 to 200,000 clones, around 93% of which appear only once. This entry belongs to a study of shared clonotypes between healthy human individuals. Overall study findings and caveats: At large depth, rarefaction still showed sorted-subset sequencing to be incomplete.

The source is a woman in her twenties or thirties in good health. Sequenced input: naive CD4+ T cells sorted from blood. Subset denoted: CD45RA+ positively selected. The genes are TRBV18 and TRBJ1-3, with 8 bases fitting TRBD1. CDR3 residues: CASSTGTGGPGNTIYF. CDR3 nucleotide sequence: TGTGCCAGCTCAACTGGAACAGGGGGACCCGGAAACACCATATATTTT.